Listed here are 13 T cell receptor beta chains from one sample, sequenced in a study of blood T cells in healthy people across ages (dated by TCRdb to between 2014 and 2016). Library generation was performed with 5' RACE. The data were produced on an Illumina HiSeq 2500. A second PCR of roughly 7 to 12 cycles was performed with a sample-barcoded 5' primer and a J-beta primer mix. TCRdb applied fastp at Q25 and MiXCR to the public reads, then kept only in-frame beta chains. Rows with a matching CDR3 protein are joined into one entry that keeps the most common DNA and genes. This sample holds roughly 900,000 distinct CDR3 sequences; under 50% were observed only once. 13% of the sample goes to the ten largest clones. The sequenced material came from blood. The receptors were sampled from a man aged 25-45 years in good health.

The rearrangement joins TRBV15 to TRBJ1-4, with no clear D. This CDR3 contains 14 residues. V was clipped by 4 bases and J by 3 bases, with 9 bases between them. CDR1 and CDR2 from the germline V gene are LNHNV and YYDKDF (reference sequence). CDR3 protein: CATSINLSNEKLFF. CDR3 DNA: TGTGCCACCAGCATTAACCTGTCTAATGAAAAACTGTTTTTT.

DNA for the CDR3: TGCAGTGCTAGAATGACAGGGGCAGATACGCAGTATTTT. Amino acids: CSARMTGADTQYF. This chain joins TRBV20-1 and TRBJ2-3; 8 nucleotides match TRBD1. From germline, CDR1 is DFQATT and CDR2 SNEGSKA (reference sequence). With 2 bases clipped from V and 4 bases from J, the junction kept 2 bases outside the gene matches. The CDR3 has 13 residues.

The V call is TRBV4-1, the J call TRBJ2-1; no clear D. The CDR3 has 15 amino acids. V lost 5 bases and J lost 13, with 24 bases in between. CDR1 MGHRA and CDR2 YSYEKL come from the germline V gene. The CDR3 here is CASSSQTRIRETQFF. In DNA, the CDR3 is TGCGCCAGCAGCTCCCAGACCCGAATTCGAGAGACCCAGTTCTTC.

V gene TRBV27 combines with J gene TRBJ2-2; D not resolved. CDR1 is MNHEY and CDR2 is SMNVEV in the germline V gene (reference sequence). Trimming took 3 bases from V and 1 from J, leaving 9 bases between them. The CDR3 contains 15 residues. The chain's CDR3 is CASSLGDKNTGELFF. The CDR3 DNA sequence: TGTGCCAGCAGTTTGGGCGACAAGAACACCGGGGAGCTGTTTTTT.

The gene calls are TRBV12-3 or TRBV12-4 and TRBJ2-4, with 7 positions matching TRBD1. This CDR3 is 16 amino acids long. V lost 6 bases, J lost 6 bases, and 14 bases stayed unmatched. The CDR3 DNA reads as TGTGCCAGCAGCCCTAACGACAGGGTGAGTGGAAACATTCAGTACTTC. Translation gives CASSPNDRVSGNIQYF.

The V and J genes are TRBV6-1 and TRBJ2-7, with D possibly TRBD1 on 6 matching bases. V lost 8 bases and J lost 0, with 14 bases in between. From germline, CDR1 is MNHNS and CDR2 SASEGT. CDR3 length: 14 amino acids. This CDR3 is CASGSGTNSYEQYF. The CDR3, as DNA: TGTGCCAGCGGCTCCGGGACAAACTCCTACGAGCAGTACTTC.

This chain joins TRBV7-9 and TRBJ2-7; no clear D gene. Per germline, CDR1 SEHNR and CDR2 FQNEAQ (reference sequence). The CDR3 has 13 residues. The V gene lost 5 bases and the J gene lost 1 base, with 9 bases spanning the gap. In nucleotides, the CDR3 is TGTGCCAGCAGCGTCAGACCGTCCTACGAGCAGTACTTC. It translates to CASSVRPSYEQYF.

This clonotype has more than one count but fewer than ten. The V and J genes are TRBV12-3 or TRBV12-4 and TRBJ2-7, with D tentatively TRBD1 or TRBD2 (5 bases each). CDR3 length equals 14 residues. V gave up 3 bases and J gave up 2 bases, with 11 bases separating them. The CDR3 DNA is TGTGCCAGCAGTTTCGGGGCGGCGCCCTACGAGCAGTACTTC. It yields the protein CASSFGAAPYEQYF.

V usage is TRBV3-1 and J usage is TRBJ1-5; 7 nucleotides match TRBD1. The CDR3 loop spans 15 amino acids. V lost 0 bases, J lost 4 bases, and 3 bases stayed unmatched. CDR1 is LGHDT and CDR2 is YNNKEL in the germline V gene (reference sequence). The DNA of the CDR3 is TGTGCCAGCAGCCAAGAACAGGGGAATAATCAGCCCCAGCATTTT. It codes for CASSQEQGNNQPQHF.

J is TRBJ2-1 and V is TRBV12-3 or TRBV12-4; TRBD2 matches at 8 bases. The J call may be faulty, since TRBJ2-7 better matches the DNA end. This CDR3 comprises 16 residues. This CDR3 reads CASSPSGGLSYNEQYF. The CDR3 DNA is TGTGCCAGCAGCCCCTCGGGGGGGCTTTCCTACAATGAGCAGTACTTC.

The DNA of the CDR3 is TGTGCCAGCAGCGTAGAATCAGCGGGAGGGGCTTCGGATACGCAGTATTTT. Translating it yields CASSVESAGGASDTQYF. The V call is TRBV9, the J call TRBJ2-3, with 10 positions matching TRBD2. The CDR3 contains 17 residues. CDR1 and CDR2 (germline): SGDLS, YYNGEE. J gave up 6 bases and V 0 bases, and 10 bases lay outside the gene matches.

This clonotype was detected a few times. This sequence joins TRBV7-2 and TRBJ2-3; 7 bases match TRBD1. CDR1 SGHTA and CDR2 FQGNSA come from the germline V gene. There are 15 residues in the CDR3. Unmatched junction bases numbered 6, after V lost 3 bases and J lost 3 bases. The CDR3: CASSFGDRRTDTQYF. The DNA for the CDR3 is TGTGCCAGCAGCTTTGGGGACAGAAGAACAGATACGCAGTATTTT.

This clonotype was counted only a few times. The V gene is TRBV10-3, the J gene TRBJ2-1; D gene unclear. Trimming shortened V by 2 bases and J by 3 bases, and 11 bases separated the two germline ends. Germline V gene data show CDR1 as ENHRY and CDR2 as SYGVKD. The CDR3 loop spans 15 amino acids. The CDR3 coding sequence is TGTGCCATCAGTGAGACCAGCCATTTCTACAATGAGCAGTTCTTC. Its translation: CAISETSHFYNEQFF.